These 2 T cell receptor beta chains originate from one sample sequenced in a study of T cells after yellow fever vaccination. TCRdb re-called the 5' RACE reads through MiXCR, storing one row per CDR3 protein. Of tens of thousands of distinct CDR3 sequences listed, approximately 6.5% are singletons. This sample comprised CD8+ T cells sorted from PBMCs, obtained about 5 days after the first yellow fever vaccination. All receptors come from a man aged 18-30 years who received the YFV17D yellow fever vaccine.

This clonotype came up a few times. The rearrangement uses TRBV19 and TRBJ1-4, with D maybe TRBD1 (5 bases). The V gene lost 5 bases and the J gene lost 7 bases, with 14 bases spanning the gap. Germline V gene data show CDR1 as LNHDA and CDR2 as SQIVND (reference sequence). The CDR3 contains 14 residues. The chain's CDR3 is CASSPTGRAEKLFF. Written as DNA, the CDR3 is TGTGCCAGTAGTCCGACGGGGCGGGCTGAAAAACTGTTTTTT.

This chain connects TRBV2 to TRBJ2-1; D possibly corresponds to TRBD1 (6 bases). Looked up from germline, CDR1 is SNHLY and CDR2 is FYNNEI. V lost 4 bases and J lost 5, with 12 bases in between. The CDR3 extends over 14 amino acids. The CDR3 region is CASSVWGRNNEQFF. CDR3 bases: TGTGCCAGCAGTGTATGGGGGCGAAACAATGAGCAGTTCTTC.